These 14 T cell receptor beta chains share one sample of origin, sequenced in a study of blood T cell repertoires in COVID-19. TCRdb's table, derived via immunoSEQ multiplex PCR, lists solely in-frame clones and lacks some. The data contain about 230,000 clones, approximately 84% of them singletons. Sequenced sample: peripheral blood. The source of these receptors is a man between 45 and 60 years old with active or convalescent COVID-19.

CDR3 loop: CASSLTDREVYNEQFF. Here the CDR3 DNA reads TGTGCCAGCAGTTTAACGGACAGGGAGGTCTACAATGAGCAGTTCTTC. This rearrangement joins TRBV28 to TRBJ2-1; TRBD1 matches at 8 bases. Trimming cost V 2 bases and J 3 bases; bases outside gene matches: 6. Germline V gene lookup returns CDR1 MDHEN and CDR2 SYDVKM. This CDR3 spans 16 amino acids.

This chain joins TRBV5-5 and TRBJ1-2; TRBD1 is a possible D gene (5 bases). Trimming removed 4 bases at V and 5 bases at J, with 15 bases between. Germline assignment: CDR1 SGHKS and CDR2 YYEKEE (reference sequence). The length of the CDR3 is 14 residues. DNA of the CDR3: TGTGCCAGCAGCGTAGACAGTGCCCGTTATGGCTACACCTTC. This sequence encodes CASSVDSARYGYTF.

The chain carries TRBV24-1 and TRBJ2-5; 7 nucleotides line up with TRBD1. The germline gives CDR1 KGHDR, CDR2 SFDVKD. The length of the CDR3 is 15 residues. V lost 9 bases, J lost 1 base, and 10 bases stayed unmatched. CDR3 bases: TGTGCCACCGGGGGCCGGGACAGAGTCCAAGAGACCCAGTACTTC. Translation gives CATGGRDRVQETQYF.

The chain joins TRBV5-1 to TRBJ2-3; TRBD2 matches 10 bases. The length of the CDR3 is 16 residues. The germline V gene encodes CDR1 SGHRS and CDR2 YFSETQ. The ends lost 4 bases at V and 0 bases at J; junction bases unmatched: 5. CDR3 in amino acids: CASSRTSGDSTDTQYF. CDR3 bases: TGCGCCAGCAGCCGTACTAGCGGGGATAGCACAGATACGCAGTATTTT.

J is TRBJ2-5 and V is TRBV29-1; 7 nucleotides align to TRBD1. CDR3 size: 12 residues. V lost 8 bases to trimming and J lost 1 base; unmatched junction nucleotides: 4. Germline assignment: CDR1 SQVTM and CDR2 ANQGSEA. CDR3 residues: CSFRDSQETQYF. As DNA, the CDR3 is TGCAGCTTCCGGGACAGCCAAGAGACCCAGTACTTC.

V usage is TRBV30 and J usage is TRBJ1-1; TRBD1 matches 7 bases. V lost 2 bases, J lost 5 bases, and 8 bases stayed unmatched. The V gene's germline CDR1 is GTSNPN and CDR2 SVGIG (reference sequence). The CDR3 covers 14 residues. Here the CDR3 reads CAWSTTYRGTEAFF. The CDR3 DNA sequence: TGTGCCTGGAGTACCACTTACAGGGGTACTGAAGCTTTCTTT. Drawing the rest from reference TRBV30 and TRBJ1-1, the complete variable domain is SQTIHQWPATLVQPVGSPLSLECTVEGTSNPNLYWYRQAAGRGLQLLFYSVGIGQISSEVPQNLSASRPQDRQFILSSKKLLLSDSGFYLCAWSTTYRGTEAFFGQGTRLTVV.

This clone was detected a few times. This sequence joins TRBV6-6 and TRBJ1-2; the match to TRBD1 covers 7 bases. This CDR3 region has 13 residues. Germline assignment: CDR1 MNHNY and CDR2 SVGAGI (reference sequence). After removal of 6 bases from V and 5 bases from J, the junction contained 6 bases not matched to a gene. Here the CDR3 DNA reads TGTGCCAGCAGCGGGGGACAGATTTATGGCTACACCTTC. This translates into CASSGGQIYGYTF.

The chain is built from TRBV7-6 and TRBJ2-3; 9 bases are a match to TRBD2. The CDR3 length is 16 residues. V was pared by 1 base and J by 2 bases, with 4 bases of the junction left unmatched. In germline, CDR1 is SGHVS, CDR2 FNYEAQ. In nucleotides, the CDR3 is TGTGCCAGCAGCTTAGTTGCGGGGGGGCTCACAGATACGCAGTATTTT. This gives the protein CASSLVAGGLTDTQYF.

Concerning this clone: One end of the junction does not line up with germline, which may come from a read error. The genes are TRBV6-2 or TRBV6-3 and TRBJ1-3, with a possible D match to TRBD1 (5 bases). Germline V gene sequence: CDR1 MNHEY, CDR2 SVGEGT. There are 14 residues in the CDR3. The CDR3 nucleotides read TGTGCCAGCAGTTACCCGGACACCGGAAACACCGTATATTTT. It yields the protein CASSYPDTGNTVYF.

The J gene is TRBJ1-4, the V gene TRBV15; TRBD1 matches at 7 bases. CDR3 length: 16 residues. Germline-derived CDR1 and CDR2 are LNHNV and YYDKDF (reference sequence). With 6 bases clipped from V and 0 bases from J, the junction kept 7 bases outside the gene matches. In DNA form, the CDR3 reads TGTGCCACCAGGCGGGGACAGCTTGCAACTAATGAAAAACTGTTTTTT. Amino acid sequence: CATRRGQLATNEKLFF.

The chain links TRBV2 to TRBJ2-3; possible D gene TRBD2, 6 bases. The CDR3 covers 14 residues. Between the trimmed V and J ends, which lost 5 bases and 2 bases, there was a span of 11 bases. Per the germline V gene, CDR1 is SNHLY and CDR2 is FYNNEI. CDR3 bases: TGTGCCAGCAGTCGGGACTCCGACACAGATACGCAGTATTTT. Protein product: CASSRDSDTDTQYF.

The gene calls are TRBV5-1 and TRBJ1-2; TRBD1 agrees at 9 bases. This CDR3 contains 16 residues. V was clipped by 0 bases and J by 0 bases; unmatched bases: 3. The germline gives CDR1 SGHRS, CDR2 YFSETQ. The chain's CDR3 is CASSLGDREANYGYTF. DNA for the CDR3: TGCGCCAGCAGCTTGGGGGACAGGGAGGCTAACTATGGCTACACCTTC.

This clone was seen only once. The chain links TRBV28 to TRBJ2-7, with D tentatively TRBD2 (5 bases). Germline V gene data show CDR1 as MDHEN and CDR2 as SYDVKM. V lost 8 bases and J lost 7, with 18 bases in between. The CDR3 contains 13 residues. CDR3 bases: TGTGCCAGCGGCCTTCCCCTCGGGATGGAGCAGTACTTC. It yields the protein CASGLPLGMEQYF. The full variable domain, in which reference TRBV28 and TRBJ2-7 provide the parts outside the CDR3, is DVKVTQSSRYLVKRTGEKVFLECVQDMDHENMFWYRQDPGLGLRLIYFSYDVKMKEKGDIPEGYSVSREKKERFSLILESASTNQTSMYLCASGLPLGMEQYFGPGTRLTVT.

The CDR3 coding sequence is TGTGCCAGCAGCTTGCCATCATACAATGAGCAGTTCTTC. Its protein product is CASSLPSYNEQFF. This chain connects TRBV5-4 to TRBJ2-1, with D uncertain. The CDR3 has 13 residues. V lost 1 base and J 4 bases, leaving 6 bases between the germline ends. CDR1 SGHNT and CDR2 YYREEE come from the germline V gene (reference sequence).